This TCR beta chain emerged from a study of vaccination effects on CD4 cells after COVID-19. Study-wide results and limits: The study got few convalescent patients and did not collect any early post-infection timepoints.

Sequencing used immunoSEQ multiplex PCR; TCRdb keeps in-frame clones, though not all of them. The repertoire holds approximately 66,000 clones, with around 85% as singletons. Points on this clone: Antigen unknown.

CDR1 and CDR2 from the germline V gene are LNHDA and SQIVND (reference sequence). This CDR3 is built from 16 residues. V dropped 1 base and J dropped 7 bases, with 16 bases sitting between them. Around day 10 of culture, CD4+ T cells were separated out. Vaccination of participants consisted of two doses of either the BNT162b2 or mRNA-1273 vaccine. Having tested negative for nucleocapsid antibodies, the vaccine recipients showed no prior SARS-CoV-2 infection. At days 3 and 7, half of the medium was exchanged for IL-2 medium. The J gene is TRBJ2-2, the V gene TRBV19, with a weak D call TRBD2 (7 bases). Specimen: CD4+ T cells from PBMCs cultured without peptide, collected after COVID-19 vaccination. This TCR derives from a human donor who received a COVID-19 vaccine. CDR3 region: CASSIGLGGPNGELFF. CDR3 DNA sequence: TGTGCCAGTAGTATAGGCCTGGGGGGGCCTAACGGGGAGCTGTTTTTT.